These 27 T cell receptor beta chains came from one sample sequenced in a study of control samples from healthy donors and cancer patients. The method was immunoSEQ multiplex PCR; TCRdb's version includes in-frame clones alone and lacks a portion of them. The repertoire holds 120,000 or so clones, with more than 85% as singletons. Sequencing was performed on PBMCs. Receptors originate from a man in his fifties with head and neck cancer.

In nucleotides, the CDR3 is TGTGCCAGCTCACCAGCGAGGGGGCGAGATTCACCCCTCCACTTT. It codes for CASSPARGRDSPLHF. This chain joins TRBV18 and TRBJ1-6; 7 bases line up with TRBD1. Germline V gives CDR1 KGHSH, CDR2 LQKENI. With 2 bases clipped from V and 8 bases from J, the junction kept 6 bases outside the gene matches. The CDR3 extends over 15 amino acids.

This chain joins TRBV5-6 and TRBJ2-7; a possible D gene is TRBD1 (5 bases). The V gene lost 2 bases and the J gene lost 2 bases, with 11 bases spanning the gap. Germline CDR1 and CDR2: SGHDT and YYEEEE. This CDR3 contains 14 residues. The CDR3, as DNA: TGTGCCAGCAGCTTATTTGACAGAACCTACGAGCAGTACTTC. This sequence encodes CASSLFDRTYEQYF.

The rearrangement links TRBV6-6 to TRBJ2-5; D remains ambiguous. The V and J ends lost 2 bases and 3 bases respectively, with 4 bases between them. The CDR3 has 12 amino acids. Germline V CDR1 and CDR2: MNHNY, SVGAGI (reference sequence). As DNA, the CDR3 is TGTGCCAGCAGTTACAACAAAGAGACCCAGTACTTC. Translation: CASSYNKETQYF.

CDR3 in amino acids: CASSQDQGVGGGQVYNEQFF. The CDR3 DNA follows: TGTGCCAGCAGCCAAGATCAAGGTGTGGGCGGGGGCCAAGTTTACAATGAGCAGTTCTTC. The V call is TRBV4-2, the J call TRBJ2-1, with TRBD2 as a possible D gene (7 bases). The CDR3 extends over 20 amino acids. Between the trimmed V and J ends, which lost 0 bases and 4 bases, there was a span of 25 bases. The V gene's germline CDR1 is LGHNA and CDR2 YNFKEQ.

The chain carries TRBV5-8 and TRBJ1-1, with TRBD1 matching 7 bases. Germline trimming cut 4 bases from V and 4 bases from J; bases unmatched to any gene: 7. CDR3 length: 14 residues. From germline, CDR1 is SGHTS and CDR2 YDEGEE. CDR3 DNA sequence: TGTGCCAGCAGCCAAGACAGGGAGGTCACTGAAGCTTTCTTT. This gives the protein CASSQDREVTEAFF.

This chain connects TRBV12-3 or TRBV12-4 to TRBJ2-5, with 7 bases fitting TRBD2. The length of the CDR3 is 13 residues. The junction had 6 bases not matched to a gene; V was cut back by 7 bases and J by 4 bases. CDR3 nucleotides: TGTGCCAGCACCCGGGGGGTCGGAGAGACCCAGTACTTC. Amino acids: CASTRGVGETQYF.

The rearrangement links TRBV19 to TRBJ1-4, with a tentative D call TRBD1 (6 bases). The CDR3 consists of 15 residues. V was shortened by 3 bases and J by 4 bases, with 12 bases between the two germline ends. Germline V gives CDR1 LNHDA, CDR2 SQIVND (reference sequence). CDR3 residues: CASSITGAVNEKLFF. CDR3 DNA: TGTGCCAGTAGTATTACGGGGGCCGTTAATGAAAAACTGTTTTTT.

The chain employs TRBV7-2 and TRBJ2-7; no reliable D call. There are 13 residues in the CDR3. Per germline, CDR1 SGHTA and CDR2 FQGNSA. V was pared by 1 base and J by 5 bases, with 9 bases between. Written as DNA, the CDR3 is TGTGCCAGCAGCTTAGTACGCTCGGACGAGCAGTACTTC. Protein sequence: CASSLVRSDEQYF.

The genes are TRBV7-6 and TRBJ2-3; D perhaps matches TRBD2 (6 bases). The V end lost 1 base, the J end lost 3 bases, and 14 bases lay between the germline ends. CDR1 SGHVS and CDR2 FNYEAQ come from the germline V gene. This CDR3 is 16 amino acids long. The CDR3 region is CASSLGGGIGTDTQYF. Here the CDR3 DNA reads TGTGCCAGCAGCTTAGGTGGGGGGATTGGGACAGATACGCAGTATTTT.

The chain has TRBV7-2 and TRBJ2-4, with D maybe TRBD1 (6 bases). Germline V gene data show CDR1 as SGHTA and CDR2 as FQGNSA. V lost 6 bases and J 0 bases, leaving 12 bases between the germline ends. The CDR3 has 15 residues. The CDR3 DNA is TGTGCCAGCAGTCAGGGGCTACTAGCCAAAAACATTCAGTACTTC. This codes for CASSQGLLAKNIQYF.

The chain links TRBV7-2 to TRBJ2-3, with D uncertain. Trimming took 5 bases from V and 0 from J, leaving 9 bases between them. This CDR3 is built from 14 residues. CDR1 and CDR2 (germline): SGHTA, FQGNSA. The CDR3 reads CASSLQLSTDTQYF. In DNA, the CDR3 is TGTGCCAGCAGCCTACAACTTAGCACAGATACGCAGTATTTT.

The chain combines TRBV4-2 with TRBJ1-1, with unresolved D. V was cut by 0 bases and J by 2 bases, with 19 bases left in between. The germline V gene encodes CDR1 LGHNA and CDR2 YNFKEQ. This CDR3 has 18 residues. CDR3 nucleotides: TGTGCCAGCAGCCAAGATCCAAGTGTGAGGTTTCTAAACACTGAAGCTTTCTTT. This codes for CASSQDPSVRFLNTEAFF.

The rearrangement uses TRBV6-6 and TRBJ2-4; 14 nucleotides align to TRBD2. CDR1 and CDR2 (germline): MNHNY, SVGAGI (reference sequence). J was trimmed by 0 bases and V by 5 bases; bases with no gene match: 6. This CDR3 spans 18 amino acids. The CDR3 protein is CASSPGLAGGLAKNIQYF. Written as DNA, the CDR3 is TGTGCCAGCAGTCCAGGACTAGCGGGGGGTCTAGCCAAAAACATTCAGTACTTC.

The CDR3 DNA reads TGCGCCAGCAGCCAAGCGATTTGGGGCCAGAGTGAAAAACTGTTTTTT. Residues: CASSQAIWGQSEKLFF. V is TRBV4-3 and J is TRBJ1-4; perhaps TRBD1 as D (5 bases). The CDR3 extends over 16 amino acids. Germline assignment: CDR1 LGHNA and CDR2 YSLEER. V was cut by 1 base and J by 7 bases, with 16 bases left in between.

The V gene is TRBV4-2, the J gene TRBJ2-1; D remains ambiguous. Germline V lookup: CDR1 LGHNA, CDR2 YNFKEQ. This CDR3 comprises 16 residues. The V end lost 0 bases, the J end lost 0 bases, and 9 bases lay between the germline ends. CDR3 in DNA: TGTGCCAGCAGCCAAGAAGGTGGTACCTCCTACAATGAGCAGTTCTTC. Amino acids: CASSQEGGTSYNEQFF.

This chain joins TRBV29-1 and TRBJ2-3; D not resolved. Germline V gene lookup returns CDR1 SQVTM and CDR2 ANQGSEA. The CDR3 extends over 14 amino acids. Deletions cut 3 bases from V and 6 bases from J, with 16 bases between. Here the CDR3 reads CSVDPGSTADTQYF. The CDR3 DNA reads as TGCAGCGTTGACCCAGGTAGCACGGCGGATACGCAGTATTTT.

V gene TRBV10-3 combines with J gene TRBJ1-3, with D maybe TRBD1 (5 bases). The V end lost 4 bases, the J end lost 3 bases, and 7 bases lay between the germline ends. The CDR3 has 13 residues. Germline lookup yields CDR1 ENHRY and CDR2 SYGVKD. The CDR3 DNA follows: TGTGCCATCAGTGGGGACGATGGAAACACCATATATTTT. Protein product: CAISGDDGNTIYF.

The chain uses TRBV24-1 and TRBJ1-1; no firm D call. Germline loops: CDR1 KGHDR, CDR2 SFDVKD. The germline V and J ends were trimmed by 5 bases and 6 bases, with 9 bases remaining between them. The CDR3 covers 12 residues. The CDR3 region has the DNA TGTGCCACCAGTGCGACCGGGGCTGAAGCTTTCTTT. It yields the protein CATSATGAEAFF.

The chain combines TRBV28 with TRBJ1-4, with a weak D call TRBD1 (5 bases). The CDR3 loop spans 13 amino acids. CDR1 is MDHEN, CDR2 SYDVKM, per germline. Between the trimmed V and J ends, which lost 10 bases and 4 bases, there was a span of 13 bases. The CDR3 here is CATKTAVNEKLFF. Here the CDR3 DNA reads TGTGCCACTAAGACAGCAGTTAATGAAAAACTGTTTTTT.

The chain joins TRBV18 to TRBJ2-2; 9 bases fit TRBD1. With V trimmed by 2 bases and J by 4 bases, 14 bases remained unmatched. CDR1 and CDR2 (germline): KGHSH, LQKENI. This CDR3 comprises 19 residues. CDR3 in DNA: TGTGCCAGCTCACCAGGGTTCGATCCGGGACAGGGTGGCACCGGGGAGCTGTTTTTT. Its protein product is CASSPGFDPGQGGTGELFF.

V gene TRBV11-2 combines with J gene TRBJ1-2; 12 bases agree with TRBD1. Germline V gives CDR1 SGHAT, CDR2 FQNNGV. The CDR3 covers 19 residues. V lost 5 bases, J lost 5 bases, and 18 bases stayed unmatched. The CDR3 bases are TGTGCCAGCAGCACCGATGATGCCGGGACAGGGGGCCGGCGGTATGGCTACACCTTC. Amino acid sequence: CASSTDDAGTGGRRYGYTF.

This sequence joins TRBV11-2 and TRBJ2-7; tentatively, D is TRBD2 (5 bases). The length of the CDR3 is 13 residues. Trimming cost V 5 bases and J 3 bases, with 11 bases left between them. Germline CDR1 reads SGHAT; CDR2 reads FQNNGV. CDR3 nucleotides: TGTGCCAGCAGCCCCCCTGGGAGCTACGAGCAGTACTTC. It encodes CASSPPGSYEQYF. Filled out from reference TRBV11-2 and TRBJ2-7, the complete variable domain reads EAGVAQSPRYKIIEKRQSVAFWCNPISGHATLYWYQQILGQGPKLLIQFQNNGVVDDSQLPKDRFSAERLKGVDSTLKIQPAKLEDSAVYLCASSPPGSYEQYFGPGTRLTVT.

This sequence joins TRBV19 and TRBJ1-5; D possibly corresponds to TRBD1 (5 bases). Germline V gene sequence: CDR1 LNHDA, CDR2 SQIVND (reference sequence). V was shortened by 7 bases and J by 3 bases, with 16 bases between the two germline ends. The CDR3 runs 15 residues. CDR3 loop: CASKSAGTYNQPQHF. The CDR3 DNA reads TGTGCCAGTAAATCGGCGGGGACGTACAATCAGCCCCAGCATTTT.

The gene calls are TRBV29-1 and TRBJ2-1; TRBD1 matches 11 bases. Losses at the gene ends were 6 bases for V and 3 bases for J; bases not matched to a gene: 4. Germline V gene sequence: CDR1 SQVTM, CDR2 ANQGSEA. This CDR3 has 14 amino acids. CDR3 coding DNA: TGCAGCGTGGGACAGGGGGTTATCTACAATGAGCAGTTCTTC. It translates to CSVGQGVIYNEQFF.

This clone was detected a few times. The CDR3 loop reads CASTQGEGSPLHF. CDR3 coding DNA: TGTGCCAGCACCCAGGGTGAGGGTTCACCCCTCCACTTT. The chain links TRBV6-4 to TRBJ1-6, with a weak D call TRBD1 (5 bases). The CDR3 sequence is 13 residues long. The ends were cut back, 7 bases at V and 9 bases at J, with 13 bases in the middle. Germline loops: CDR1 MRHNA, CDR2 SNTAGT.

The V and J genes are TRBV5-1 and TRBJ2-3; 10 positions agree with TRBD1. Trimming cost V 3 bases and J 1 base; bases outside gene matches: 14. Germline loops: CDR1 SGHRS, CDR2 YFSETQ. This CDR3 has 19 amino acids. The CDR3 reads CASSYRRQGAHSGTDTQYF. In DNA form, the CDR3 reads TGCGCCAGCAGCTATAGGAGACAGGGGGCTCATTCTGGCACAGATACGCAGTATTTT.

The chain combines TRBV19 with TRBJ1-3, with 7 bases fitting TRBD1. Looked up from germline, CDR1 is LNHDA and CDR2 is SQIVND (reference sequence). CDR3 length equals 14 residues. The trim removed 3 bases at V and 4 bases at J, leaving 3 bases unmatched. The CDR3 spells CASSMNRGGNTIYF. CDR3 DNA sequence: TGTGCCAGTAGTATGAACAGGGGAGGAAACACCATATATTTT. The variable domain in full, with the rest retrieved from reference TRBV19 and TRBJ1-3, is DGGITQSPKYLFRKEGQNVTLSCEQNLNHDAMYWYRQDPGQGLRLIYYSQIVNDFQKGDIAEGYSVSREKKESFPLTVTSAQKNPTAFYLCASSMNRGGNTIYFGEGSWLTVV.